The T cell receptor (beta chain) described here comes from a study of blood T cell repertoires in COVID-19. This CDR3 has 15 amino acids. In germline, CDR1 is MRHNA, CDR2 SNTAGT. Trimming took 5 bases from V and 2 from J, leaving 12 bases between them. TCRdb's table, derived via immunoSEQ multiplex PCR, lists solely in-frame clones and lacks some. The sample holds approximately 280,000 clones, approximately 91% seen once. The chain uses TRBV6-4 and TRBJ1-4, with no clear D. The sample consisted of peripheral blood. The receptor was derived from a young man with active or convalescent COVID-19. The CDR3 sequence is CASSSFPATNEKLFF. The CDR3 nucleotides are TGTGCCAGCAGTTCCTTTCCTGCGACTAATGAAAAACTGTTTTTT.